This T cell receptor (beta chain) came from a study of PD-L1 blockade in urothelial cancer (TCRdb year 2017). Looking at the study overall: Therapy was started in about 2014 for all patients, and atezolizumab 1,200 mg was administered intravenously every 3 weeks. Durable clinical benefit was defined as a progression-free survival longer than 6 months, and TCR features were additionally tested against progression-free survival and overall survival. Pretreatment blood TCR-seq was available for about 28 patients, at least one posttreatment blood collection was obtained for around 25 patients, and tumor TCR-seq was available for around 25 patients. The study was an exploratory multi-omic analysis of somatic, immune and clinical correlates of response to PD-L1 blockade with atezolizumab in urothelial cancer. Whole exome sequencing and RNA sequencing of pretreatment tumors were performed alongside TCR sequencing in the same patients. Blood samples gave median yields of about 150,000 T cells and 65,000 to 85,000 unique TCRs, along with a median clonality of around 0.075. About 85% of the roughly 29 patients were males with bladder-origin urothelial cancer, and about 65% of the roughly 30 reported a prior smoking history. Blood samples were analyzed at 3 weeks after treatment start (second dose) and at 6 weeks after treatment start. An ECOG performance status of 0 or 1 was recorded for the patients, and 0 to 3 prior chemotherapy regimens had been received by the patients. Pretreatment tumor samples, along with matched peripheral blood serially collected before and after atezolizumab treatment, were subjected to TCR sequencing. Durable clinical benefit was achieved by nine patients but not by the remaining 20.

CDR1 and CDR2, per the germline V gene, are SGHTA and FQGTGA. The trim is 6 bases for V and 4 bases for J, with a gap of 9 bases between the germline ends. The CDR3 measures 13 amino acids from cysteine to phenylalanine. The only DNA kept is the CDR3, 39 bases in frame from the first base. What the authors observed across the whole study: Because the sample size was small (n of about 30) and many exploratory analyses were performed, the results are intended to be hypothesis-generating. Improved progression-free and overall survival was found to be associated with pretreatment peripheral blood TCR clonality below the median. Among patients with durable benefit, tumor-associated TCR clones showed greater expansion in peripheral blood 3 weeks after treatment started (n ≈ 24, p = 0.022).

The time point label corresponds to: peripheral blood 6 weeks after treatment start. A cohort of about 30 patients with locally advanced or metastatic urothelial carcinoma, treated at Memorial Sloan Kettering on a trial protocol, was included. Peripheral blood mononuclear cells were collected from each patient pretreatment and during treatment, giving between 1 and 8 total time points per patient. The Qiagen DNeasy Blood extraction kit was used to purify genomic DNA from total PBMCs and tumor samples. PBMCs were collected pretreatment and during treatment and were isolated and stored as previously described. In the case of this clone: The specificity of this receptor is unknown. No quality values exist for individual bases; no much larger clone is one base distant.

Each PCR received spiked-in synthetic TCR analog templates so that absolute template abundance could be estimated from read counts. Using the immunoSEQ assay, TCRbeta CDR3 regions were amplified from genomic DNA with bias-controlled V and J gene primers. Sequencing of rearranged TCRbeta segments was done at approximately 20X coverage. On the study's bioinformatics: Clustering was used to correct sequencing errors, and CDR3s were annotated against IMGT so that V, D and J genes could be assigned. Out-of-frame and stop-codon sequences were excluded, and only productive TCRbeta rearrangements were used in downstream analyses. To compute clonality, Shannon entropy was normalized by the log of the number of unique productive sequences and then subtracted from one. Clones differing between time points or between blood and tumor were identified using Fisher's exact test with Benjamini-Hochberg correction, with an adjusted p below 0.01 applied as the threshold. TCRdb provides this immuneACCESS table in a form limited to in-frame rearrangements. Some clones are lacking; in checked studies, under half of them reflect an unresolved V gene, and why the rest are absent is not known. V, J and clone size were drawn from that table, and D and trimming were deduced from the DNA. Recorded for this sample are more than 45,000 clones; more than 80% of them occurred a single time. The ten largest clones capture 8.8% of the sample.

The chain couples TRBV7-3 to TRBJ2-2; the D gene is perhaps TRBD1, from 6 matching bases. Sample: PBMCs, taken around atezolizumab (anti-PD-L1) treatment. The TCR originated in a man between 65 and 79 years old with urothelial cancer. The CDR3 is CASRAGVTGELFF. The nucleotide sequence reads TGTGCCAGCAGGGCAGGGGTCACCGGGGAGCTGTTTTTT.